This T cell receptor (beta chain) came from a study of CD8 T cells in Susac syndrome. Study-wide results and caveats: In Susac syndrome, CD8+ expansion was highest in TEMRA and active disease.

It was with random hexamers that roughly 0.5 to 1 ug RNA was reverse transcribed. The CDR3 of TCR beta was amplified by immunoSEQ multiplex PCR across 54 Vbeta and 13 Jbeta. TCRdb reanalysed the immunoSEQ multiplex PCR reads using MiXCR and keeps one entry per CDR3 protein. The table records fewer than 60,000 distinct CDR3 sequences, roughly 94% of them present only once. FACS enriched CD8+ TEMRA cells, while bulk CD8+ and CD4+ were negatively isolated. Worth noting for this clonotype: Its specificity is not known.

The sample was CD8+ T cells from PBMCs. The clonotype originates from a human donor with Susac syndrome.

The CDR3 DNA reads as TGTGCCAGCAGCGACGTGGGACAGGGGTGGATTGAGCAGTACTTC. This encodes CASSDVGQGWIEQYF. This chain joins TRBV7-9 and TRBJ2-7, with TRBD1 identical over 10 bases. The CDR3 covers 15 residues. CDR1 and CDR2 (germline): SEHNR, FQNEAQ (reference sequence). Unmatched junction bases numbered 11, after V lost 5 bases and J lost 7 bases.